Listed here are 13 T cell receptor beta chains from one sample, sequenced in a study of blood T cell repertoires in COVID-19. Repertoires were generated with immunoSEQ multiplex PCR, while TCRdb's copy carries only in-frame clones and drops some. The repertoire holds 200,000 to 300,000 clones, around 84% seen once, with around 3.3% in the top ten. Specimen: peripheral blood. The receptors shown here come from a young woman with acute or convalescent COVID-19.

The chain couples TRBV27 to TRBJ1-4; a weak D match, TRBD1 (6 bases). The V gene lost 6 bases and the J gene lost 4 bases, with 15 bases spanning the gap. Germline CDR1 and CDR2: MNHEY and SMNVEV (reference sequence). The CDR3 loop spans 15 amino acids. The CDR3, as DNA: TGTGCCAGCAGCTTCAGGGGTCTACTTAATGAAAAACTGTTTTTT. It codes for CASSFRGLLNEKLFF.

The chain is built from TRBV27 and TRBJ2-5; TRBD2 is a possible D gene (6 bases). CDR1 and CDR2 (germline): MNHEY, SMNVEV (reference sequence). V lost 3 bases, J lost 1 base, and 9 bases lay in between. The CDR3 spans 14 residues. The CDR3 nucleotides are TGTGCCAGCAGTTTCTCCGGGAGCCAAGAGACCCAGTACTTC. Residues: CASSFSGSQETQYF.

The chain links TRBV9 to TRBJ1-1; D gene unclear. V lost 0 bases, J lost 10 bases, and 10 bases lay in between. The V gene's germline CDR1 is SGDLS and CDR2 YYNGEE. This CDR3 is built from 12 residues. CDR3 sequence: CASSVVGERAFF. CDR3 DNA: TGTGCCAGCAGCGTAGTCGGGGAGAGAGCTTTCTTT.

The chain carries TRBV5-1 and TRBJ1-2; D unclear. V lost 5 bases and J lost 1, with 9 bases in between. This CDR3 has 13 amino acids. Looked up from germline, CDR1 is SGHRS and CDR2 is YFSETQ. The CDR3 sequence: CASREGFNYGYTF. CDR3 nucleotides: TGCGCCAGCAGAGAGGGATTTAACTATGGCTACACCTTC.

V gene TRBV27 combines with J gene TRBJ1-2, with a possible D match to TRBD1 (5 bases). CDR1 is MNHEY and CDR2 is SMNVEV in the germline V gene (reference sequence). This CDR3 comprises 13 residues. Trimming left V 3 bases short and J 7 bases short, with 12 bases between. As DNA, the CDR3 is TGTGCCAGCAGTTTTGGTCAGGGAGGTGGCTACACCTTC. It codes for CASSFGQGGGYTF.

CDR3 bases: TGCAGCGTTGGGATAAGGGGTAGCTATGGCTACACCTTC. Its protein product is CSVGIRGSYGYTF. The chain recombines TRBV29-1 with TRBJ1-2; perhaps TRBD1 as D (5 bases). V lost 4 bases and J lost 4, with 13 bases in between. The V gene's germline CDR1 is SQVTM and CDR2 ANQGSEA. This CDR3 has 13 residues.

The V and J genes are TRBV4-3 and TRBJ2-7; 7 bases align to TRBD2. Germline lookup yields CDR1 LGHNA and CDR2 YSLEER. The CDR3 runs 14 residues. Trimming removed 1 base from V and 3 bases from J; junction bases left unmatched: 3. The CDR3 loop reads CASSQVASGYEQYF. CDR3 in DNA: TGCGCCAGCAGCCAAGTTGCTAGCGGCTACGAGCAGTACTTC.

The gene calls are TRBV15 and TRBJ1-5; D possibly corresponds to TRBD1 (6 bases). Between the trimmed V and J ends, which lost 3 bases and 3 bases, there was a span of 15 bases. Germline V gene data show CDR1 as LNHNV and CDR2 as YYDKDF (reference sequence). This CDR3 is 16 amino acids long. CDR3: CATSSTGLEINQPQHF. In nucleotides, the CDR3 is TGTGCCACCAGCAGCACAGGGTTGGAAATCAATCAGCCCCAGCATTTT.

In DNA, the CDR3 is TGTGCCAGCAGCTTTAGGAAGCAGGGTAAGGGAGGGGCCGGGGAGCTGTTTTTT. Protein product: CASSFRKQGKGGAGELFF. The V gene is TRBV11-2, the J gene TRBJ2-2, with 7 bases lining up with TRBD2. The CDR3 has 18 amino acids. The germline gives CDR1 SGHAT, CDR2 FQNNGV. V gave up 3 bases and J gave up 6 bases; unmatched junction bases: 16.

The chain recombines TRBV6-5 with TRBJ2-7; D is ambiguous. Germline CDR1 and CDR2: MNHEY and SVGAGI. The CDR3 has 13 amino acids. The V end lost 8 bases, the J end lost 6 bases, and 17 bases lay between the germline ends. CDR3 DNA sequence: TGTGCCAGCCTTAGTGACTGGTCTGGCGAGCAGTACTTC. Amino acid sequence: CASLSDWSGEQYF.

The gene calls are TRBV27 and TRBJ2-1, with 8 bases fitting TRBD2. The V gene's germline CDR1 is MNHEY and CDR2 SMNVEV (reference sequence). V dropped 3 bases and J dropped 7; count of bases not matched to a gene: 11. CDR3 size: 16 residues. The CDR3 DNA sequence: TGTGCCAGCAGTTTCCGCTATAGCGGGGCGCGAAATGAGCAGTTCTTC. Translating gives CASSFRYSGARNEQFF.

The rearrangement uses TRBV6-2 or TRBV6-3 and TRBJ2-2, with TRBD2 matching 10 bases. Germline V gene data show CDR1 as MNHEY and CDR2 as SVGEGT. V lost 6 bases, J lost 6 bases, and 7 bases stayed unmatched. CDR3 length equals 15 residues. The CDR3 nucleotides are TGTGCCAGCAGCCGGCCCGGGACTAGCGCCGGGGAGCTGTTTTTT. Its protein product is CASSRPGTSAGELFF.

V and J are TRBV21-1 and TRBJ2-1; the table's D call, TRBD2, was not checked against the DNA. TRBV21-1 is an annotated pseudogene. This CDR3 has 14 residues. The CDR3 nucleotides are TGTGCCAACCAGGAGGAGAAGGTTTGGAATGAGCAGTTCTTC. Translating gives CANQEEKVWNEQFF.